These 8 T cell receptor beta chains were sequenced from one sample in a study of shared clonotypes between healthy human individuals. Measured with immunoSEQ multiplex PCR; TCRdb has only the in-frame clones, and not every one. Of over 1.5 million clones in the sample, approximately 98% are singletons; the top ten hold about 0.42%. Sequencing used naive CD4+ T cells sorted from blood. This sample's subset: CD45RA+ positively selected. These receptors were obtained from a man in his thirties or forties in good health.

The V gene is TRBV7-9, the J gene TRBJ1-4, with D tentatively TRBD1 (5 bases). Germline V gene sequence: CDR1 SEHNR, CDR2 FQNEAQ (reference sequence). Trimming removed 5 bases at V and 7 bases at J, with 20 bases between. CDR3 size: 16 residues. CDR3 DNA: TGTGCCAGCAGCGTCCGGGTAGGGCAGGGACGTGAAAAACTGTTTTTT. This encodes CASSVRVGQGREKLFF.

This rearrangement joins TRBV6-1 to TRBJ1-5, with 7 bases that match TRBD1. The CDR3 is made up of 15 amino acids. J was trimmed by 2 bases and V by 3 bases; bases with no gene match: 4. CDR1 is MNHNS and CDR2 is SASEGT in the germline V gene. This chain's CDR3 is CASSDRQGGNQPQHF. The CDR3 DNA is TGTGCCAGCAGTGATCGACAGGGAGGCAATCAGCCCCAGCATTTT.

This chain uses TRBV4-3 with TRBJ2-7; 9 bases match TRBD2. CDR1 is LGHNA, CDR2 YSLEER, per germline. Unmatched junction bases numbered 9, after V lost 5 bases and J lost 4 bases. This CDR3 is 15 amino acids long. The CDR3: CASSAFQGLAYEQYF. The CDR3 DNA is TGCGCCAGCAGCGCCTTCCAGGGACTAGCTTACGAGCAGTACTTC.

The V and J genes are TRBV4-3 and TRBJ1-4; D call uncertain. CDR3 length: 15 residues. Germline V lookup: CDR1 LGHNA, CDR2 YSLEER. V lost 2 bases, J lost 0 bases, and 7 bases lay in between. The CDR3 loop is CASSQHVATNEKLFF. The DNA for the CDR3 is TGCGCCAGCAGCCAACACGTTGCAACTAATGAAAAACTGTTTTTT.

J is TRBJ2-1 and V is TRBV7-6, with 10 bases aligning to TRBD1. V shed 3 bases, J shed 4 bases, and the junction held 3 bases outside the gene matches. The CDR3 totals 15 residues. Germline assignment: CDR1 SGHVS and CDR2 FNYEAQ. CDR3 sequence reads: CASSFGTGVYNEQFF. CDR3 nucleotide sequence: TGTGCCAGCAGCTTCGGGACAGGGGTTTACAATGAGCAGTTCTTC.

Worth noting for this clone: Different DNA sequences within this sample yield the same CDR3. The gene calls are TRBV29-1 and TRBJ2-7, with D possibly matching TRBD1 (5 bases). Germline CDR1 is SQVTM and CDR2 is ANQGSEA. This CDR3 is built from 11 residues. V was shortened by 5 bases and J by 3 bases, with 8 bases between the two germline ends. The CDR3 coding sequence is TGCAGCGTTAATACAGGCTACGAGCAGTACTTC. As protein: CSVNTGYEQYF.

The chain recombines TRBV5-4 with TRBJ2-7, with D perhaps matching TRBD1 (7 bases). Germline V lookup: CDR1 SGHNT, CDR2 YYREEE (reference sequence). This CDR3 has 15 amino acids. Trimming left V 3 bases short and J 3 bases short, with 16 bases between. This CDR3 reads CASSSNRGLGYEQYF. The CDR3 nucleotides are TGTGCCAGCAGCTCAAACAGGGGACTGGGCTACGAGCAGTACTTC.

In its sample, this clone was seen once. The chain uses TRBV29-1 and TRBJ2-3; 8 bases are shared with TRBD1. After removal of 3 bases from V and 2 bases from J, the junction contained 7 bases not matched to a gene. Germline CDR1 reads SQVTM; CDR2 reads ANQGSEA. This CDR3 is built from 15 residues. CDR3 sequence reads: CSVDPPGGITDTQYF. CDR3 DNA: TGCAGCGTTGACCCGCCAGGGGGCATCACAGATACGCAGTATTTT.